A single TCR beta chain is shown here with its context. Its antigen is as yet unknown. CDR3 length: 17 amino acids. Germline loops: CDR1 SGDLS, CDR2 YYNGEE. The ends were cut back, 4 bases at V and 4 bases at J, with 18 bases in the middle. The sample originates from a study of post-analysis software for immune sequencing data. The overall study: Both relapsing-remitting and secondary progressive multiple sclerosis featured among the disease courses, as did progressive-relapsing multiple sclerosis.

Whole-study findings and limits: The authors found that F measure strongly co-clustered same-batch samples. Significantly decreased normalized Chao1 diversity was recorded for multiple sclerosis patients relative to controls. A few TRBV segments occurring more often in patients than controls included TRBV5-6, TRBV5-1 and TRBV20-1.

Unique molecular identifiers were present in the TCR beta cDNA libraries. T cells numbering roughly 1 to 10 million yielded cDNA molecules that totaled roughly 500,000. TCRdb re-called the PCR reads with MiXCR, one entry per CDR3 protein. Of under 900,000 distinct CDR3 sequences in the sample, approximately 50% were seen once. The receptor comes from a girl aged 5-17 years with multiple sclerosis. The source material was blood. The chain employs TRBV9 and TRBJ2-6, with D perhaps matching TRBD1 (5 bases). The CDR3, as DNA: TGTGCCAGCAGCCCCCATCCACTGACAGCCGGGGCCAACGTCCTGACTTTC. It specifies CASSPHPLTAGANVLTF.